The 25 T cell receptor beta chains reported below all come from one sample, sequenced in a study of sequential checkpoint blockade in melanoma. This table comes from immunoSEQ multiplex PCR, and its TCRdb copy is limited to in-frame clones, with some not included. The profile shows 7,000 to 9,500 clones, about a quarter of them singletons. Noted treatment: randomized to nivolumab then ipilimumab (arm A) or the reverse (arm B). The starting material was tumor tissue (inferred from file names), obtained from a patient given nivolumab and ipilimumab in sequence. The receptors derive from a human donor with melanoma.

By sample share, this clone is medium-sized. The rearrangement uses TRBV9 and TRBJ1-1; D possibly corresponds to TRBD1 (6 bases). Germline V lookup: CDR1 SGDLS, CDR2 YYNGEE. The CDR3 is 14 amino acids. V lost 5 bases to trimming and J lost 2 bases, with 13 bases between them. The CDR3 reads CASRPGQRNTEAFF. CDR3 bases: TGTGCCAGCAGGCCCGGACAGCGCAACACTGAAGCTTTCTTT.

The chain recombines TRBV11-3 with TRBJ1-1; 11 bases are a match to TRBD1. Germline CDR1 reads SGHNT; CDR2 reads YENEEA. There are 15 residues in the CDR3. Germline trimming cut 5 bases from V and 5 bases from J; bases unmatched to any gene: 7. In nucleotides, the CDR3 is TGTGCCAGCAGCCGCCGCGGACAGGGGGCGACTGAAGCTTTCTTT. Encoded protein: CASSRRGQGATEAFF.

The chain is built from TRBV28 and TRBJ2-5; a weak D match, TRBD2 (7 bases). Germline V gives CDR1 MDHEN, CDR2 SYDVKM. The CDR3 length is 14 residues. The ends were cut back, 6 bases at V and 5 bases at J, with 16 bases in the middle. The CDR3 DNA reads TGTGCCAGCAGCCGAGGGGGGGTGAAGGAGACCCAGTACTTC. Protein: CASSRGGVKETQYF.

In this sample, this clone turned up a few times. The V call is TRBV10-3, the J call TRBJ2-7, with TRBD2 identical over 11 bases. V shed 2 bases and J 2 bases; nucleotides not matched to a gene: 17. The CDR3 runs to 20 residues. Germline CDR1 reads ENHRY; CDR2 reads SYGVKD. CDR3 nucleotides: TGTGCCATCAGTGAGGGACTTCCGGGACTAGCGGCCGTAACAGCCTACGAGCAGTACTTC. Translated, it gives CAISEGLPGLAAVTAYEQYF.

The chain joins TRBV18 to TRBJ2-7, with 12 bases aligning to TRBD2. The V and J ends lost 3 bases and 7 bases, in that order; junction bases with no gene match: 13. Germline values: CDR1 KGHSH, CDR2 LQKENI. This CDR3 comprises 17 residues. CDR3 region: CASSPGTSGSSPVEQYF. The DNA for the CDR3 is TGTGCCAGCTCACCGGGGACTAGCGGGTCCTCGCCTGTAGAGCAGTACTTC.

This clone was picked up a small number of times. This chain connects TRBV6-8 to TRBJ2-5; tentatively, D is TRBD1 or TRBD2 (5 bases each). Germline lookup yields CDR1 MNHGY and CDR2 SAAAGT. The CDR3 loop spans 16 amino acids. The V end was cut by 0 bases, the J end by 5 bases, with 16 bases between. The CDR3 DNA sequence: TGTGCCAGCAGTTACTCGGATCCGAGGGACGGCGAGACCCAGTACTTC. As protein: CASSYSDPRDGETQYF.

This clone came up many times. The V call is TRBV9, the J call TRBJ2-7, with D hard to call. The CDR3 is 15 residues long. The V gene's germline CDR1 is SGDLS and CDR2 YYNGEE. V lost 0 bases and J 0 bases, leaving 10 bases between the germline ends. The CDR3 DNA follows: TGTGCCAGCAGCGTAGGTGGACGGAGCTCCTACGAGCAGTACTTC. Its translation: CASSVGGRSSYEQYF.

There are many counts of this clone. This sequence joins TRBV9 and TRBJ1-1; D is unclear. The CDR3 is 14 amino acids. The V gene's germline CDR1 is SGDLS and CDR2 YYNGEE. The V gene lost 5 bases and the J gene lost 0 bases, with 11 bases spanning the gap. The CDR3 sequence is CASSPAGMNTEAFF. CDR3 nucleotide sequence: TGTGCCAGCAGTCCCGCAGGCATGAACACTGAAGCTTTCTTT.

This clone was observed once. V is TRBV10-2 and J is TRBJ1-1; tentative D call: TRBD1 (5 bases). Trimming shortened V by 5 bases and J by 2 bases, and 9 bases separated the two germline ends. Germline V lookup: CDR1 WSHSY, CDR2 SAAADI. The CDR3 extends over 13 amino acids. This CDR3 reads CASSLTANTEAFF. CDR3 sequence (DNA): TGCGCCAGCAGTTTGACAGCCAACACTGAAGCTTTCTTT.

This clone was seen at least ten times. This chain links TRBV11-3 with TRBJ2-7; TRBD2 matches at 10 bases. Trimming took 2 bases from V and 4 from J; bases not matched to a gene: 5. Germline CDR1 and CDR2: SGHNT and YENEEA. The CDR3 sequence is 15 residues long. The DNA of the CDR3 is TGTGCCAGCAGCTTAAGGAGCGGGGGGGAATACGAGCAGTACTTC. Its translation: CASSLRSGGEYEQYF.

This chain joins TRBV19 and TRBJ1-1; D remains ambiguous. Trimming removed 5 bases from V and 5 bases from J, with 15 bases in between. Germline CDR1 LNHDA, CDR2 SQIVND (reference sequence). There are 14 residues in the CDR3. For the CDR3, the DNA is TGTGCCAGTAGTTCAAACCCACCGGTAACTGAAGCTTTCTTT. It is translated as CASSSNPPVTEAFF.

This clone has only a few counts. This chain joins TRBV6-8 and TRBJ1-1; no definite D call. The V end lost 6 bases, the J end lost 1 base, and 9 bases lay between the germline ends. Germline CDR1 MNHGY, CDR2 SAAAGT. This CDR3 has 13 residues. The chain's CDR3 is CASRKPGNTEAFF. The DNA of the CDR3 is TGTGCCAGCAGAAAACCGGGGAACACTGAAGCTTTCTTT.

This clone appeared many times. The J gene is TRBJ2-7, the V gene TRBV11-3; D possibly uses TRBD1 or TRBD2 (5 bases each). The CDR3 contains 17 residues. The V end was cut by 4 bases, the J end by 0 bases, with 19 bases between. The germline V gene has CDR1 SGHNT and CDR2 YENEEA. The CDR3 DNA reads as TGTGCCAGCAGCTACCGAGACAGCGGAGTCGGCTCCTACGAGCAGTACTTC. Amino acids: CASSYRDSGVGSYEQYF.

This clone came up a few times. The chain recombines TRBV28 with TRBJ2-5; 8 bases fit TRBD2. Germline lookup yields CDR1 MDHEN and CDR2 SYDVKM. V lost 7 bases, J lost 2 bases, and 15 bases stayed unmatched. The CDR3 loop spans 17 amino acids. The CDR3 loop reads CASTGGEAGVGQETQYF. Here the CDR3 DNA reads TGTGCCAGCACCGGGGGGGAGGCGGGAGTGGGGCAAGAGACCCAGTACTTC.

The chain carries TRBV19 and TRBJ2-5; D gene unclear. V gave up 5 bases and J gave up 3 bases, with 4 bases separating them. CDR3 length: 11 amino acids. CDR1 is LNHDA, CDR2 SQIVND, per germline (reference sequence). CDR3 nucleotides: TGTGCCAGTAGTCGGGAAGAGACCCAGTACTTC. The encoded protein is CASSREETQYF.

This clone ranks as medium-sized. J is TRBJ2-7 and V is TRBV11-3; D is unclear. This CDR3 spans 15 amino acids. V dropped 4 bases and J dropped 0 bases, with 13 bases sitting between them. CDR1 is SGHNT, CDR2 YENEEA, per germline. The CDR3 DNA follows: TGTGCCAGCAGCTGGGGTGCGGCCATCTCCTACGAGCAGTACTTC. Translating it yields CASSWGAAISYEQYF. The complete variable domain, with remaining parts taken from reference TRBV11-3 and TRBJ2-7, reads EAGVVQSPRYKIIEKKQPVAFWCNPISGHNTLYWYLQNLGQGPELLIRYENEEAVDDSQLPKDRFSAERLKGVDSTLKIQPAELGDSAVYLCASSWGAAISYEQYFGPGTRLTVT.

This chain uses TRBV10-3 with TRBJ1-1; TRBD1 might be the D (5 bases). The CDR3 covers 12 residues. Germline CDR1 is ENHRY and CDR2 is SYGVKD. Trimming removed 2 bases at V and 8 bases at J, with 9 bases between. CDR3 protein: CAISEMQGEAFF. The CDR3 coding sequence is TGTGCCATCAGTGAGATGCAGGGAGAAGCTTTCTTT.

V is TRBV5-1 and J is TRBJ2-1, with D possibly matching TRBD1 (6 bases). Per the germline V gene, CDR1 is SGHRS and CDR2 is YFSETQ. This CDR3 is built from 14 residues. V lost 1 base and J 7 bases, leaving 12 bases between the germline ends. CDR3 sequence: CASSLMGALNEQFF. The CDR3, as DNA: TGCGCCAGCAGCTTGATGGGGGCCTTGAATGAGCAGTTCTTC.

The gene calls are TRBV5-1 and TRBJ2-7; the match to TRBD2 covers 10 bases. This CDR3 region has 15 residues. Germline V gene sequence: CDR1 SGHRS, CDR2 YFSETQ. V dropped 5 bases and J dropped 4; count of bases not matched to a gene: 9. CDR3 region: CASREAGTSVYEQYF. CDR3 sequence (DNA): TGCGCCAGCAGGGAAGCCGGGACTAGCGTTTACGAGCAGTACTTC.

By sample fraction, this clone is medium-sized. V and J are TRBV9 and TRBJ1-4; TRBD1 aligns across 9 bases. The trim removed 3 bases at V and 8 bases at J, leaving 14 bases unmatched. CDR1 is SGDLS, CDR2 YYNGEE, per germline. The CDR3 totals 17 residues. CDR3 bases: TGTGCCAGCAGCGAGGGGACCTGGGACAGGGTAAAAGAAAAACTGTTTTTT. Encoded protein: CASSEGTWDRVKEKLFF. The whole variable domain, filled in from reference TRBV9 and TRBJ1-4, reads DSGVTQTPKHLITATGQRVTLRCSPRSGDLSVYWYQQSLDQGLQFLIQYYNGEERAKGNILERFSAQQFPDLHSELNLSSLELGDSALYFCASSEGTWDRVKEKLFFGSGTQLSVL.

The genes are TRBV18 and TRBJ1-3; D possibly corresponds to TRBD1 (6 bases). Germline loops: CDR1 KGHSH, CDR2 LQKENI. The V end lost 6 bases, the J end lost 2 bases, and 17 bases lay between the germline ends. There are 16 residues in the CDR3. This CDR3 reads CASSTTGWGPGNTIYF. CDR3 nucleotides: TGTGCCAGCTCGACGACAGGTTGGGGGCCTGGAAACACCATATATTTT.

V usage is TRBV18 and J usage is TRBJ2-7; D remains unclear. From germline, CDR1 is KGHSH and CDR2 LQKENI. This CDR3 comprises 14 residues. Trimming took off 3 bases at V and 0 bases at J, with 9 bases between the two ends. This CDR3 is CASSPPAASYEQYF. Written as DNA, the CDR3 is TGTGCCAGCTCACCCCCCGCAGCCTCCTACGAGCAGTACTTC.

This clone has only a few counts. The chain carries TRBV6-8 and TRBJ2-7; D call uncertain. This CDR3 has 12 amino acids. CDR1 is MNHGY and CDR2 is SAAAGT in the germline V gene. V was shortened by 2 bases and J by 5 bases, with 7 bases between the two germline ends. CDR3 loop: CASSYKVHEQYF. The DNA of the CDR3 is TGTGCCAGCAGTTACAAAGTCCACGAGCAGTACTTC.

The CDR3 sequence is CASSIGHNANYGYTF. In DNA form, the CDR3 reads TGTGCCAGTAGTATAGGGCACAATGCTAACTATGGCTACACCTTC. The chain recombines TRBV19 with TRBJ1-2, with D unresolved. Germline values: CDR1 LNHDA, CDR2 SQIVND (reference sequence). The CDR3 loop spans 15 amino acids. Trimming took 1 base from V and 0 from J, leaving 9 bases between them.

The table lists this clone with many counts. The rearrangement uses TRBV11-3 and TRBJ1-3, with D maybe TRBD1 (5 bases). The length of the CDR3 is 16 residues. With 4 bases removed from V and 4 bases from J, the gap between germline ends came to 17 bases. Per the germline V gene, CDR1 is SGHNT and CDR2 is YENEEA. The CDR3 loop is CASSSALRGRGNTIYF. CDR3 in DNA: TGTGCCAGCAGCTCCGCCCTGAGGGGTCGGGGAAACACCATATATTTT. The whole variable domain, remainder taken from reference TRBV11-3 and TRBJ1-3, is EAGVVQSPRYKIIEKKQPVAFWCNPISGHNTLYWYLQNLGQGPELLIRYENEEAVDDSQLPKDRFSAERLKGVDSTLKIQPAELGDSAVYLCASSSALRGRGNTIYFGEGSWLTVV.